Sequencing of this T cell receptor beta chain was carried out in a study of blood T cells in healthy people across ages. Then a second PCR, running about 7 to 11 cycles, was carried out with a sample-barcoded 5' primer and a J-beta primer mix. The template-switch adaptor was a 5' adaptor with 12 random nucleotides. It tagged each cDNA molecule. A single record per CDR3 protein comes from TCRdb applying MiXCR to the 5' RACE reads. The sample includes around 940,000 distinct CDR3 sequences, roughly 51% of them seen just once. Every donor gave ten milliliters of peripheral blood. After removal of 8 bases from V and 7 bases from J, the junction contained 3 bases not matched to a gene. This CDR3 is 14 amino acids long. Overall study findings and caveats: Higher diversity, along with more naive CD4+ cells, distinguished long-lived donors from aged donors. Getting older went along with TCR beta diversity per million T cells dropping roughly linearly.

A remark on this clonotype: The antigen remains unidentified.

The receptor was isolated from a woman aged 55-69 years in good health. Sequencing was carried out using blood. The rearrangement joins TRBV12-3 or TRBV12-4 to TRBJ2-1; 15 nucleotides match TRBD2. The CDR3: CASGGTSGRNEQFF. The CDR3 DNA reads TGTGCCAGCGGAGGGACTAGCGGGAGGAATGAGCAGTTCTTC.